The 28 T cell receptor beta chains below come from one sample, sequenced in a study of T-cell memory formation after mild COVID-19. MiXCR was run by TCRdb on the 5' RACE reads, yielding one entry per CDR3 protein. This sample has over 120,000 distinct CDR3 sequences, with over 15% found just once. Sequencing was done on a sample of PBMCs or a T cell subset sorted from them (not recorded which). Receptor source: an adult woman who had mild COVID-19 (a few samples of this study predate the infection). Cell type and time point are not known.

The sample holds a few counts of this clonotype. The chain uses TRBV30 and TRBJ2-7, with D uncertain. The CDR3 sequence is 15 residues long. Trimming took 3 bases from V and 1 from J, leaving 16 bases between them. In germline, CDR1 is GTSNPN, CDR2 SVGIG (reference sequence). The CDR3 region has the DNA TGTGCCTGGAGCCGCACGTCTTTCCGGTCCTACGAGCAGTACTTC. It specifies CAWSRTSFRSYEQYF.

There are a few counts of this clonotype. In DNA form, the CDR3 reads TGTGCCAGCAGTTTGGGACACAGGATGTGGTTCTTC. This gives the protein CASSLGHRMWFF. This chain links TRBV27 with TRBJ2-1, with D perhaps matching TRBD1 (6 bases). V was shortened by 3 bases and J by 15 bases, with 15 bases between the two germline ends. CDR3 size: 12 residues. CDR1 MNHEY and CDR2 SMNVEV come from the germline V gene (reference sequence).

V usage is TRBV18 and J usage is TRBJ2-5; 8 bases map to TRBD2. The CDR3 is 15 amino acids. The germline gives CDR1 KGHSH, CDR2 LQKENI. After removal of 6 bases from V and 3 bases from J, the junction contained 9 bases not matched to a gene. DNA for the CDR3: TGTGCCAGCTCTCCGGGGGGGGCGATCGAAGAGACCCAGTACTTC. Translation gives CASSPGGAIEETQYF. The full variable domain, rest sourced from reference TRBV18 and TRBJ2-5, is NAGVMQNPRHLVRRRGQEARLRCSPMKGHSHVYWYRQLPEEGLKFMVYLQKENIIDESGMPKERFSAEFPKEGPSILRIQQVVRGDSAAYFCASSPGGAIEETQYFGPGTRLLVL.

The CDR3 reads CASSSPNLGQEKLFF. The DNA of the CDR3 is TGTGCCAGCAGTTCCCCGAATTTAGGACAGGAAAAACTGTTTTTT. The rearrangement uses TRBV6-5 and TRBJ1-4, with a possible D match to TRBD1 (6 bases). The germline CDR1 and CDR2 sequences are MNHEY and SVGAGI. CDR3 length equals 15 residues. V was clipped by 4 bases and J by 8 bases, with 17 bases between them.

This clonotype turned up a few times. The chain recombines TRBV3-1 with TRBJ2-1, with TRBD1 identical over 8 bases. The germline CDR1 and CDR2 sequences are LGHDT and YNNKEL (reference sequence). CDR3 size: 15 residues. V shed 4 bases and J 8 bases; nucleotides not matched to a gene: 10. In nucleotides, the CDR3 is TGTGCCAGCAGCCCCAGGGGGCGGAATGGCCATGAGCAGTTCTTC. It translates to CASSPRGRNGHEQFF.

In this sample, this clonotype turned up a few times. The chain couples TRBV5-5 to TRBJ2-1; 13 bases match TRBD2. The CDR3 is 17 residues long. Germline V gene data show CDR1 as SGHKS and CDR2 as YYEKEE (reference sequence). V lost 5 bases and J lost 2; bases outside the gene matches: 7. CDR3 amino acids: CASRRSTSGGTYNEQFF. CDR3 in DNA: TGTGCCAGCAGGCGATCGACTAGCGGGGGGACCTACAATGAGCAGTTCTTC.

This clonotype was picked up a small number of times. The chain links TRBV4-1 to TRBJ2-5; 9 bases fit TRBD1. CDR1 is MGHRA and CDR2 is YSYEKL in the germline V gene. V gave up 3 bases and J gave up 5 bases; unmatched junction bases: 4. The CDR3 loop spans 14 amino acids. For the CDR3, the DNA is TGCGCCAGCAGCCAGGGACAGGGAGCGGAGACCCAGTACTTC. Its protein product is CASSQGQGAETQYF.

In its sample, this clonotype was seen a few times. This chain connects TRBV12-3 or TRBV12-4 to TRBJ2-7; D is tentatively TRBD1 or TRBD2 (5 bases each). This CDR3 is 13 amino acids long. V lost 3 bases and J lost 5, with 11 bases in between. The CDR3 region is CASSFGAGHEQYF. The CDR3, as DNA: TGTGCCAGCAGTTTCGGGGCAGGTCACGAGCAGTACTTC.

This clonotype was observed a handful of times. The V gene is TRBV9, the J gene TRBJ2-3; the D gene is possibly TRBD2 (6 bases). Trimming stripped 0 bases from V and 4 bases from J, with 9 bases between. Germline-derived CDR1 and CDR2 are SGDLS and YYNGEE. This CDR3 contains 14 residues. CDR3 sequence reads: CASSVVGTSDTQYF. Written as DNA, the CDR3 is TGTGCCAGCAGCGTAGTGGGGACTTCAGATACGCAGTATTTT.

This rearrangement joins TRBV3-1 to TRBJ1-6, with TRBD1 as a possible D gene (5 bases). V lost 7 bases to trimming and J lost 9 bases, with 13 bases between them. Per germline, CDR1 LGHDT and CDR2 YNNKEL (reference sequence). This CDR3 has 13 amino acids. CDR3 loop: CASTSTGGSPLHF. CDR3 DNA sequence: TGTGCCAGCACCTCAACCGGGGGTTCACCCCTCCACTTT. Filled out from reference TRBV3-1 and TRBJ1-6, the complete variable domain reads DTAVSQTPKYLVTQMGNDKSIKCEQNLGHDTMYWYKQDSKKFLKIMFSYNNKELIINETVPNRFSPKSPDKAHLNLHINSLELGDSAVYFCASTSTGGSPLHFGNGTRLTVT.

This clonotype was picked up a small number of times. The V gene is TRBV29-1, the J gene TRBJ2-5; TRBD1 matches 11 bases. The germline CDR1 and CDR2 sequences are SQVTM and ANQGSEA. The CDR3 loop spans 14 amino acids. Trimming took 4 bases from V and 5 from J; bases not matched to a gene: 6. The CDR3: CSVATDRGRETQYF. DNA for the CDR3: TGCAGCGTTGCGACGGACAGGGGGCGGGAGACCCAGTACTTC.

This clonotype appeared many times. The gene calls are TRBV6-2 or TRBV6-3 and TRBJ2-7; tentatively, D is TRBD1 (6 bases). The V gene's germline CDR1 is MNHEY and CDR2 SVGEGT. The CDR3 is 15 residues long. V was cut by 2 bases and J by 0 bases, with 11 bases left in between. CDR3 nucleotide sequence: TGTGCCAGCAGTTACGGACAGACCTCCTCCTACGAGCAGTACTTC. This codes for CASSYGQTSSYEQYF.

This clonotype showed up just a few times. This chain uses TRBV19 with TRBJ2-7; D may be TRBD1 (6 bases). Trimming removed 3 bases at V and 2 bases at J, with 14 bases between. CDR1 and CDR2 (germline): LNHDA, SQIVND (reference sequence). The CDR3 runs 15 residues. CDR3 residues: CASSMGAGEPYEQYF. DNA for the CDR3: TGTGCCAGTAGTATGGGCGCAGGGGAGCCCTACGAGCAGTACTTC.

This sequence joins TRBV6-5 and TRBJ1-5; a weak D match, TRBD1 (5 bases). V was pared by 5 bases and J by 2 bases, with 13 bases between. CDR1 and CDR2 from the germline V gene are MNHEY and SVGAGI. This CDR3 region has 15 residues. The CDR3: CASSPRRAGNQPQHF. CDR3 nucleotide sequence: TGTGCCAGCAGTCCCCGCAGGGCAGGCAATCAGCCCCAGCATTTT.

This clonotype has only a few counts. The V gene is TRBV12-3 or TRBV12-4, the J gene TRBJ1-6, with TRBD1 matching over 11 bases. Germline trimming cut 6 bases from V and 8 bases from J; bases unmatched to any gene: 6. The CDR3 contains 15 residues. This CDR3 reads CASRLRGQGDSPLHF. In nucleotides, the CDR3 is TGTGCCAGCAGACTACGGGGACAGGGGGATTCACCCCTCCACTTT.

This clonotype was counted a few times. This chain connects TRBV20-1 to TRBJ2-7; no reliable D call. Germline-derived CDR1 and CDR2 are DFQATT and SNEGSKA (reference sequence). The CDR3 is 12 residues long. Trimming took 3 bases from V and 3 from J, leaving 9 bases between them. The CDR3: CSASGLSYEQYF. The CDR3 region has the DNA TGCAGTGCTAGTGGCCTAAGCTACGAGCAGTACTTC.

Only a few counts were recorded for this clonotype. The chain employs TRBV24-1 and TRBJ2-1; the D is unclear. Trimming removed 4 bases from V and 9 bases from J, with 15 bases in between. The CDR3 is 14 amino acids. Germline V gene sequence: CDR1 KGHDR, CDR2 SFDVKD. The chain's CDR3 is CATSDPPPFAEQFF. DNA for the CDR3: TGTGCCACCAGTGACCCTCCACCCTTCGCTGAGCAGTTCTTC.

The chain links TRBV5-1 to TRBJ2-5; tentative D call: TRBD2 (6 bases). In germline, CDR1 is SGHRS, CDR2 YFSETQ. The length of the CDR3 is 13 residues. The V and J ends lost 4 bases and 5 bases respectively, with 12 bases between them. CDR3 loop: CASSRDSRETQYF. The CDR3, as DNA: TGCGCCAGCAGCAGGGACTCGAGGGAGACCCAGTACTTC.

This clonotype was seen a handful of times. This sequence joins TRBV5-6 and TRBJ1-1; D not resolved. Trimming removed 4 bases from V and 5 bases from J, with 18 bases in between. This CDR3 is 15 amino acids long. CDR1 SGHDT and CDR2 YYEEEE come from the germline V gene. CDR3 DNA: TGTGCCAGCAGCCTGTCTGAAGTGTGGCGGACTGAAGCTTTCTTT. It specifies CASSLSEVWRTEAFF.

Here the CDR3 DNA reads TGTGCCAGCAGCTTAGTGGTGGGACTTGAGCCCGGAGACCAGTACTTC. This gives the protein CASSLVVGLEPGDQYF. The genes are TRBV7-2 and TRBJ2-5, with D perhaps TRBD2 (6 bases). The V gene lost 1 base and the J gene lost 10 bases, with 22 bases spanning the gap. The CDR3 is made up of 16 amino acids. Germline CDR1 and CDR2: SGHTA and FQGNSA.

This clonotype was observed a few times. CDR3 residues: CASKSEGLNSPLHF. CDR3 DNA: TGTGCCAGCAAATCGGAGGGCTTGAATTCACCCCTCCACTTT. The chain recombines TRBV28 with TRBJ1-6; D call uncertain. This CDR3 is built from 14 residues. Trimming took 7 bases from V and 7 from J, leaving 14 bases between them. Germline V gene sequence: CDR1 MDHEN, CDR2 SYDVKM.

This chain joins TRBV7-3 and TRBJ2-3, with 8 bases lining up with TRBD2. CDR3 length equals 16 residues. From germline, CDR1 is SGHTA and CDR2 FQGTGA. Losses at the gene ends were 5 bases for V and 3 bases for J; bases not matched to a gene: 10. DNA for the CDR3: TGTGCCAGCAGCCTAGGAGGGAGACTAGCGACAGATACGCAGTATTTT. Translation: CASSLGGRLATDTQYF. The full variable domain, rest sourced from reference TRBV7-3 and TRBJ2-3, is GAGVSQTPSNKVTEKGKYVELRCDPISGHTALYWYRQSLGQGPEFLIYFQGTGAADDSGLPNDRFFAVRPEGSVSTLKIQRTERGDSAVYLCASSLGGRLATDTQYFGPGTRLTVL.

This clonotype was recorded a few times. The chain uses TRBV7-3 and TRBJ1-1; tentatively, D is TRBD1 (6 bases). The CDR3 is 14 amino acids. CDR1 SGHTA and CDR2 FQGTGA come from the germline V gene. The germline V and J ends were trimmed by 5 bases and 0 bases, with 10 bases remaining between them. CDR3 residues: CASSPGQMNTEAFF. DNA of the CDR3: TGTGCCAGCAGCCCCGGACAGATGAACACTGAAGCTTTCTTT.

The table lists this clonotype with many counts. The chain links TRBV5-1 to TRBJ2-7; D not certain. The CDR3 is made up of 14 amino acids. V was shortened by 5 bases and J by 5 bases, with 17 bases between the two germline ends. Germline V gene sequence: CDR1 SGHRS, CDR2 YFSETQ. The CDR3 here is CASRQTIDTHEQYF. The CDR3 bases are TGCGCCAGCAGACAAACAATAGACACCCACGAGCAGTACTTC. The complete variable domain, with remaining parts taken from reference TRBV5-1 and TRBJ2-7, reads KAGVTQTPRYLIKTRGQQVTLSCSPISGHRSVSWYQQTPGQGLQFLFEYFSETQRNKGNFPGRFSGRQFSNSRSEMNVSTLELGDSALYLCASRQTIDTHEQYFGPGTRLTVT.

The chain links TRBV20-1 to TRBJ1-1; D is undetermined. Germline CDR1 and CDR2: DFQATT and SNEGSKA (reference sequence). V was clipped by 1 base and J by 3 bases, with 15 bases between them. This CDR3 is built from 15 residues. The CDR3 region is CSARGEGRRYTEAFF. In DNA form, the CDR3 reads TGCAGTGCTAGAGGGGAAGGCCGAAGGTACACTGAAGCTTTCTTT.

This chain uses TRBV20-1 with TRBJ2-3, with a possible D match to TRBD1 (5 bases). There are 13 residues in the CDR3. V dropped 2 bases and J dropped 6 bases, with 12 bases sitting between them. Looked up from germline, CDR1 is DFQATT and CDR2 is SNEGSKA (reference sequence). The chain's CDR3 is CSARLLQVDTQYF. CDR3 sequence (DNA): TGCAGTGCTAGATTATTACAGGTGGATACGCAGTATTTT.

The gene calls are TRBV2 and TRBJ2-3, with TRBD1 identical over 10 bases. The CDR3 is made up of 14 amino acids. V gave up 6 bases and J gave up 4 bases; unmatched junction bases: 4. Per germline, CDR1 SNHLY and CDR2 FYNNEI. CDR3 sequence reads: CASRGTGVADTQYF. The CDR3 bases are TGTGCCAGCAGGGGGACAGGGGTGGCAGATACGCAGTATTTT.

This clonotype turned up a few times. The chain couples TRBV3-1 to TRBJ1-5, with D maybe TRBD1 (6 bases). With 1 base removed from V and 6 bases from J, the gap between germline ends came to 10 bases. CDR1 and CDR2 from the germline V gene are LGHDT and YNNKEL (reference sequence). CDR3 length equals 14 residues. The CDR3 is CASSQAGATQPQHF. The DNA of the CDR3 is TGTGCCAGCAGCCAAGCGGGGGCTACTCAGCCCCAGCATTTT.